This T cell receptor beta chain was identified in a study of blood T cells in healthy people across ages. A J-beta primer mix and a sample-barcoded 5' primer were used in a second PCR of about 7 to 12 cycles. One entry per CDR3 protein results from TCRdb running MiXCR on the 5' RACE reads. The sample includes 600,000 or so distinct CDR3 sequences, approximately 30% of them seen just once. This clonotype has at least ten counts. V was clipped by 3 bases and J by 7 bases; unmatched bases: 7. The V gene's germline CDR1 is MGHRA and CDR2 YSYEKL. The CDR3 is made up of 16 amino acids. This sequence joins TRBV4-1 and TRBJ2-1, with 12 bases aligning to TRBD2. The sample taken for sequencing was blood. The receptor was derived from a woman older than 75 in good health. DNA of the CDR3: TGCGCCAGCAGCCATCTAGCGGGGGGGCCGCAAAATGAGCAGTTCTTC. Translated: CASSHLAGGPQNEQFF.